The rows below give T cell receptor beta chains drawn from one sample of a study of OX40 agonist ivuxolimab in advanced cancers. Sequenced by immunoSEQ multiplex PCR; TCRdb stores in-frame clones only, minus some. The sample has 35,000 to 50,000 clones, 82% seen once. Here the sequenced sample was CD4+ or CD8+ T cells sorted from blood, taken in a trial of the OX40 agonist ivuxolimab. All receptors come from an adult with an advanced solid tumor such as melanoma, head and neck, liver or kidney cancer. The CDR3 runs from the conserved cysteine through the conserved F or W.

>TRBJ2-2|12|TRBV7-9
CASSDRAGELFF
>TRBJ2-7|13|TRBV4-1
CASSRDRVDEQYF
>TRBJ2-7|13|TRBV5-5
CASSLSGKIEQYF
>TRBJ1-1|11|TRBV19
CASSILGQAFF
>TRBJ2-7|13|TRBV5-5
CASSLQTDYEQYF
>TRBJ2-7|14|TRBV5-6
CASSAGTLTYEQYF
>TRBJ2-3|14|TRBV7-3
CASSVTGGTDTQYF
>TRBJ2-3|16|TRBV7-9
CASSLAGGQSTDTQYF
>TRBJ1-3|14|TRBV19
CASSYRGPGNTIYF
>TRBJ2-7|13|TRBV25-1
CASSGTGSYEQYF
>TRBJ2-4|19|TRBV4-1
CASSQWASGTSSAKNIQYF
>TRBJ2-7|13|TRBV10-3
CATWNSHSYEQYF
>TRBJ2-3|16|TRBV7-2
CASSFSGRAGGDTQYF
>TRBJ1-1|12|TRBV30
CAWDRNQNEAFF
>TRBJ2-3|15|TRBV19
CASSMSPTSTDTQYF
>TRBJ2-3|15|TRBV5-1
CATSLAGAHTDTQYF
>TRBJ2-7|15|TRBV4-2
CASSQDPGISYEQYF
>TRBJ2-6|13|TRBV27
CASRPSGANVLTF
>TRBJ1-5|14|TRBV19
CASSIGGDYQPQHF
>TRBJ2-7|19|TRBV7-9
CASSLWEGLAGERGYEQYF
>TRBJ2-7|11|TRBV28
CASSGSYEQYF
>TRBJ2-5|16|TRBV7-9
CASTSALGGAEETQYF
>TRBJ2-6|18|TRBV4-2
CASSLMTGAHSGANVLTF
>TRBJ2-6|16|TRBV5-6
CASSLVTSSGANVLTF
>TRBJ1-1|12|TRBV27
CASYSVGTEAFF
>TRBJ1-1|13|TRBV5-6
CASSLLVNTEAFF
>TRBJ2-1|11|TRBV7-9
CASRLDDEQFF
>TRBJ2-1|21|TRBV9
CASSVGEGSLAGGRWMGEQFF
>TRBJ2-4|17|TRBV27
CASSRGGTALGKNIQYF
>TRBJ1-2|15|TRBV7-6
CASSLAGGSNYGYTF
>-|15|TRBV5-1
CASSTGLAASYEQYF
>TRBJ2-2|13|TRBV9
CASSFFSPGELFF
>TRBJ2-5|14|TRBV7-2
CASSRRGTQETQYF
>TRBJ1-2|13|TRBV7-9
CASSLGQVYGYTF
>TRBJ2-1|13|TRBV7-2
CASSQQGYNEQFF
>TRBJ1-5|15|TRBV2
CASRKTDYSNQPQHF
>TRBJ1-4|15|TRBV7-9
CASSLEGQGSEKLFF
>TRBJ1-3|16|TRBV28
CASSPPVSEVGNTIYF
>TRBJ2-6|15|TRBV7-9
CASSLEGGGANVLTF
>TRBJ2-7|15|TRBV7-2
CASSPLGGAVYEQYF
>TRBJ2-3|17|TRBV7-9
CASSLALGLAGTDTQYF
>TRBJ2-1|13|TRBV30
CAWSVQSGNEQFF
>TRBJ1-4|15|TRBV6-5
CASSRQGGSNEKLFF
>TRBJ1-1|13|TRBV5-1
CASSHSRNTEAFF
>TRBJ1-2|12|TRBV25-1
CASTRGLGGYTF
>TRBJ2-5|13|TRBV27
CASSSSRGETQYF
>TRBJ1-1|13|TRBV7-2
CASSYGAGTEAFF
>TRBJ2-2|15|TRBV13
CASVRTGLNTGELFF
>TRBJ1-2|12|TRBV7-8
CASSTERAGYTF
>TRBJ2-3|15|TRBV7-9
CASSSLRSYGDTQYF
>TRBJ2-5|15|TRBV2
CASSEALRQQETQYF
>TRBJ2-7|14|TRBV27
CASSLKGDAYEQYF
>TRBJ1-2|17|TRBV14
CASSQDSQVGTNYGYTF
>TRBJ1-5|12|TRBV28
CASSLWSQPQHF
>TRBJ1-1|11|TRBV29-1
CTVLFGTEAFF
>TRBJ2-7|18|TRBV7-2
CASSYTGLLISGTYEQYF
>TRBJ2-3|12|TRBV5-1
CASSIQQDTQYF